The source of this T cell receptor (beta chain) is a study of cytomegalovirus exposure and HLA in healthy donors (TCRdb year 2017). Concerning the study at large: According to an earlier analysis of around 600 of the donors, roughly 180 million T cells yielded some 120 million unique TCR beta sequences and 276 Gb of sequence data. An early release that covered some 630 HLA-typed donors contained about 290 gigabases of sequencing data and about 93 million unique TCR sequences. Of the roughly 400 genotyped donors, 80% to 90% were placed in the genetic ancestry cluster associated with self-reported Caucasian donors. The study aimed to test whether signatures of past pathogen exposure could be identified by cataloging public T cell receptors. Using immunosequencing, the study profiled T cell repertoires from around 680 subjects and related those repertoires to cytomegalovirus serostatus. In addition to the first cohort of 666 subjects, a separate validation cohort of 130 or so different subjects was used. The study combined high-throughput TCR immunosequencing, statistical association of individual TCRs with disease status, and machine learning to predict cytomegalovirus infection status. A later analysis re-examined previously published TCR beta repertoires from roughly 650 donors and added high-resolution HLA genotyping to investigate patterns of TCR occurrence. Rather than using new phenotypic data, the later analysis identified candidate immune exposures from TCR beta sequences and from how often those sequences occurred across donors. In an earlier analysis of 587 of the donors, high-throughput TCR beta sequencing was used to judge whether each TCR beta V gene segment behaved as functional or pseudogenic. Donor age, sex, ethnicity and CMV serostatus were compiled together with the repertoire data. Genome-wide SNP genotypes for about 55% of the roughly 670 donors were used in a later genetic analysis, which treated that subset as a discovery cohort. Every discovery cohort repertoire had been produced on one sequencing platform. HLA typing included class I and class II loci at four-digit resolution. The number of typed donors differed by locus: about 629-640 for A, B, C, DRB1 and DQB1; approximately 520 for DQA1; fewer than 610 for DPA1; and some 450 for DPB1. About 5 DR-DQ haplotypes were handled as single units for association and clustering, since linkage in the cohort was strong. On average, roughly 240,000 unique TCR beta nucleotide sequences were sequenced per donor among fewer than 500 genotyped donors of the cohort, with roughly 18% of those sequences being non-productive.

The library was built by means of the immunoSEQ multiplex PCR assay. For the multiplex PCR, a mixture combining 60 forward primers for TCR Vbeta segments and 13 reverse primers for TCR Jbeta segments was used. Amplification of the CDR3 region of rearranged TCR beta genes was performed with a multiplex PCR assay on genomic DNA. The Illumina HiSeq System was used to sequence the amplified TCR beta libraries as 87-base-pair reads. Per the authors' processing: Across the 600 to 700 repertoires, a later analysis counted tens of millions of unique TCR beta chains, around 11 million of which were shared by at least two donors. To remove PCR and sequencing errors, raw reads were error-corrected and collapsed into unique sequences using a nearest-neighbor algorithm that merged closely related sequences. V, D and J gene segments were assigned by aligning CDR3 sequences to IMGT reference sequences. For a sequence to be retained, a match of at least six nucleotides was required to both a V gene segment and a J gene segment. Rearrangements were classified as productive when the CDR3 lacked stop codons and remained in frame with V and J, and all other rearrangements were classified as non-productive. Following IMGT convention, CDR3 was defined as the stretch from the second conserved V-encoded cysteine to the conserved J-encoded phenylalanine. In an earlier analysis of roughly 580 of the donors, sequences lacking an unambiguous match to a single V gene segment were excluded. An earlier analysis of 587 of the donors classified V segments as functional when productive rearrangements were above 56.7% and as segregating when the standard deviation between donors was above 5%. A statistical classification framework was built to diagnose cytomegalovirus status from the catalog of TCR beta chain sequences. A later analysis assigned V and J genes by comparing TCR nucleotide sequences with IMGT/GENE-DB human TR gene sequences. In a later analysis, CDR3 sequences and most-parsimonious VDJ recombination scenarios were assigned using the TCRdist pipeline. In a later analysis, every TCR beta chain was defined by the combination of its CDR3 amino acid sequence and its V-gene family, and reads without a unique V-gene family were dropped. In a later analysis, 550 to 650 highly shared, low-generation-probability nucleotide sequences were removed to address suspected cross-contamination and a sequencing artifact. In a later analysis, a clonal expansion index for each public chain was calculated from normalized within-repertoire ranks of inferred template counts. A later analysis computed generation probabilities with a VDJ recombination model fitted to out-of-frame rearrangements, and checked the results against IGoR. A later analysis scored TCR-TCR, TCR-HLA and TCR-CMV co-occurrence with hypergeometric tests, applying a repertoire-size bias correction to TCR pairs. In a later analysis, false discovery rates were estimated by permuting HLA or CMV assignments 20 times. In a later analysis, co-occurring TCRs were grouped using DBSCAN, and TCRdist sequence similarity was added for clustering within HLA-allele-positive subsets. Repertoires with fewer than 30,000 or more than 120,000 public chains, plus five repertoires with anomalous nucleotide sharing, were excluded from co-occurrence clustering. TCRdb holds this immuneACCESS table with in-frame rearrangements only. Some clones are missing; in checked studies, unresolved V genes explain under half, and the rest has no known cause. V and J calls and clone size are as listed in that table; D and trimming were resolved from the DNA. The sample table contains approximately 160,000 clones; only one count was recorded for over 80% of them. The ten largest clones take up roughly 2% of the sample.

The cohort was made up of around 720 healthy bone marrow donors. Cohort members were all nominally healthy when sampled, although unrecorded immune exposures were likely present. CMV serostatus was recorded as positive for 289 and negative for about half of the roughly 700 cohort members, whereas no CMV serostatus was recorded for the donor in question. A peripheral blood sample was provided by each donor, and peripheral blood mononuclear cells were used for TCR beta sequencing. Genomic DNA extraction from the blood cell samples was performed with the Qiagen DNeasy Blood Extraction Kit. In regard to this clone: It has no known antigen specificity. Per-base qualities were not stored, and no clone one base away is much larger.

Trimming takes 5 bases off V and 10 bases off J; junction bases not matched to a gene: 13. The germline V gene supplies CDR1 SNHLY and CDR2 FYNNEI. From cysteine to phenylalanine, the CDR3 is 17 amino acids long. Only the CDR3 DNA is retained, 51 bases long and in frame from the first base. Broad study findings and their caveats: Most TCR sequences were seen in very few donors, while some public TCRs were found in many individuals. V-gene and J-gene trimming of TCR beta chains was associated with a missense DCLRE1C variant in a later genetic analysis, and the association was replicated in an independent cohort. Immune exposure information for the cohort was limited to CMV serostatus. In a later genetic analysis, fewer N-insertions in productive TCRs were reported among donors in an Asian-associated ancestry cluster than the roughly 640-donor mean. Broadly in line with IMGT annotations, most TCR beta V segments showed up in productive rearrangements about 90% or about 30% of the time in an earlier analysis of 450 to 600 of the donors. The 87-base-pair reads could not distinguish some IMGT-functional V segments, including TRBV6-2 and TRBV6-3, so those segments were excluded. Specific HLA alleles were associated with 15,000 to 20,000 TCR beta sequences at a false discovery rate of 0.05 in a later analysis. In a later analysis, HLA-associated TCR beta chains showed more clonal expansion and lower generation probabilities than non-associated chains that were equally common. In the study, approximately 160 TCR beta chains were listed as associated with cytomegalovirus. A further reported finding was that TCR beta sequences accurately predicted the HLA-A and HLA-B alleles for most subjects in the first cohort. Strong co-occurrence of HLA alleles, especially DR and DQ, made assigning TCR associations to individual alleles difficult. The cohort was sequenced for TCR beta chains only, and without alpha or paired-chain data the features that could be detected were limited. The earlier analysis of 450 to 700 of the donors excluded approximately 17 rarely observed V segments, including chromosome 9 orphons, because counts were too low. A group of highly shared sequence variants was considered likely to be a technical artifact of the sequencing pipeline. It was suggested by the authors that the approach could potentially be generalized to other disease states and immunological phenotypes. Most CMV-associated TCR beta chains appeared to be HLA-restricted in a later analysis, and the HLA associations seemed to be driven largely by CMV exposure. In vitro tests confirmed that a few of the cytomegalovirus-associated TCR beta chains recognize cytomegalovirus antigens. HLA typing was unavailable for some donors at each locus, so association tests used only the typed subset. In a later analysis, several top co-occurrence clusters were reported to appear linked to parvovirus B19, influenza, CMV and Epstein-Barr virus. Linkage disequilibrium might explain the correlated functional status among segregating V segments, but an unknown experimental factor could not be ruled out. A later analysis found that TCR association rates varied across HLA loci, with DRB1 alleles showing the most associated TCRs and HLA-C alleles the fewest. The classifier was reported to diagnose cytomegalovirus status with high specificity and sensitivity in both the original cohort and the validation cohort. Presence/absence analyses assumed roughly uniform sequencing depth across donors, an assumption that may not hold.

Sequences were obtained from PBMCs. The V and J genes are TRBV2 and TRBJ1-6; 11 central bases correspond to TRBD1. The clonotype was recovered from a human donor in good health. The sequence in DNA is TGTGCCAGCAGTCAAGATAGGACAGGGGGCAGAGGCTCACCCCTCCACTTT. The translation is CASSQDRTGGRGSPLHF.